Included here is one T cell receptor beta chain sequence, with context. The germline CDR1 and CDR2 sequences are LNHDA and SQIVND (reference sequence). The CDR3 totals 17 residues. The germline V and J ends were trimmed by 5 bases and 0 bases, with 14 bases remaining between them. The time point is: newly diagnosed GD, antithyroid drugs for less than 3 months. There was RNA extracted from PBMCs, and the TCR library was made from it. The patients were drawn from one endocrinology department in Xi'an, China. The sample belongs to a study of regulatory T cells in long-lasting Graves disease. Study background: The antithyroid drugs taken by newly diagnosed Graves' patients had been used for under 3 months.

Arm-PCR of CDR3 regions and iRepertoire HTBI primers were used to build TCR beta libraries. Authors' processing steps: Segment identification across samples yielded roughly 62 TRBV and roughly 15 TRBJ segments. One entry per CDR3 protein results from TCRdb running MiXCR on the multiplex PCR reads. TCRdb, not the original authors, processed these V and J calls. Here the sample spans about 440,000 distinct CDR3 sequences, approximately 15% being singletons. The same sample was also studied in work on T cells in Graves' hyperthyroidism and ophthalmopathy. That report adds: HTBI primers were used for first-round RT-PCR of the TCR CDR3.

The chain joins TRBV19 to TRBJ1-6; tentatively, D is TRBD1 (6 bases). Material: peripheral blood mononuclear cells (PBMCs), obtained at new diagnosis, from a patient treated with antithyroid drugs. The receptor's source is a woman aged 25 to 45 with Graves disease. The CDR3 protein is CASSFGQKSSYNSPLHF. The CDR3 nucleotides are TGTGCCAGTAGTTTTGGACAGAAGAGCTCCTATAATTCACCCCTCCACTTT.